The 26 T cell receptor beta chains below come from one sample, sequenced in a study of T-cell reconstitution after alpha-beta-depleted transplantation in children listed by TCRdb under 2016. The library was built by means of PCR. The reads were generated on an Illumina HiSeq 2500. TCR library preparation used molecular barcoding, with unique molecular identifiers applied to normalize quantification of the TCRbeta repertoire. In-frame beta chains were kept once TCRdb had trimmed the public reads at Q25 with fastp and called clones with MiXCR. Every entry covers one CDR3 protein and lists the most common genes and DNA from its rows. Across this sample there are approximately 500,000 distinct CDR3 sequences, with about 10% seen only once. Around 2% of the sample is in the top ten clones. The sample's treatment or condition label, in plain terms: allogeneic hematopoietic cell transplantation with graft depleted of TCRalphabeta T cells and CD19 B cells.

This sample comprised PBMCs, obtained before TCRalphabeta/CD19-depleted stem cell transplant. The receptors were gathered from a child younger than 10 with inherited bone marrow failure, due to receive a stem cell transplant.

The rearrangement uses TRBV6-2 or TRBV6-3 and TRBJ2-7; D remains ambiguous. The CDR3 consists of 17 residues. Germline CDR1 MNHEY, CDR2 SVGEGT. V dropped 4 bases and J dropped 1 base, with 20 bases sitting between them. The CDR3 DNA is TGTGCCAGCAGTTTCACCCCCGATAAAAGACATTCCTACGAGCAGTACTTC. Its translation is CASSFTPDKRHSYEQYF.

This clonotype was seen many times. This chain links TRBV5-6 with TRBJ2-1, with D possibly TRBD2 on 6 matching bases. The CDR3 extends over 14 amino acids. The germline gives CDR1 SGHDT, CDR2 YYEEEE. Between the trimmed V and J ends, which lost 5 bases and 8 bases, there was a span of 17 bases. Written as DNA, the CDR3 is TGTGCCAGCAGAGTAGGACTACATGGTGATGAGCAGTTCTTC. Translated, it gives CASRVGLHGDEQFF.

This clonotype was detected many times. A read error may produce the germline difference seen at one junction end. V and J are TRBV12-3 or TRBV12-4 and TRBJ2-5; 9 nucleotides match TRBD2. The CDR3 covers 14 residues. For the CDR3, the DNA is TGTGCCAGCAATTTAGCGGGGGACCAAGAGACCCAGTACTTC. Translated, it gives CASNLAGDQETQYF.

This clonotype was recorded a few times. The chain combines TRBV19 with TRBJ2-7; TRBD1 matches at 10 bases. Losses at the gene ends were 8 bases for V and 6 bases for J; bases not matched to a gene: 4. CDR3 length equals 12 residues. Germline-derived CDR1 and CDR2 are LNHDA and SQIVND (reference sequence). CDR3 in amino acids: CASGQGVGEQYF. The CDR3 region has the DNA TGTGCCAGTGGACAGGGGGTCGGCGAGCAGTACTTC.

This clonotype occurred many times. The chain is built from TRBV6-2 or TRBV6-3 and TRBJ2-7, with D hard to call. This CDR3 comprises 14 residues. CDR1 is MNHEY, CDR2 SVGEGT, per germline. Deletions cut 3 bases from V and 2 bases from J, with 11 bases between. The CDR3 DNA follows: TGTGCCAGCAGTTATAGCTCCTCGACCTACGAGCAGTACTTC. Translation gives CASSYSSSTYEQYF.

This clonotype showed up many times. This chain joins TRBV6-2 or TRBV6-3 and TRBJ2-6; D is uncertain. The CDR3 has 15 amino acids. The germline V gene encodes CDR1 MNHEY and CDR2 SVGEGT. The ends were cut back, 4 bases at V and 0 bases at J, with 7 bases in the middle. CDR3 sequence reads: CASSFSASGANVLTF. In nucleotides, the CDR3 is TGTGCCAGCAGTTTCTCTGCCTCTGGGGCCAACGTCCTGACTTTC.

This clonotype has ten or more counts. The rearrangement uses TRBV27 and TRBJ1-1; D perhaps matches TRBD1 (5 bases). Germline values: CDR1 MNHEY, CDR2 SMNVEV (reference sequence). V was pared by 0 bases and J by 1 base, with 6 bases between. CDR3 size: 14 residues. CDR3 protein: CASSLSRGNTEAFF. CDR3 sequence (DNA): TGTGCCAGCAGTTTATCGAGGGGGAACACTGAAGCTTTCTTT.

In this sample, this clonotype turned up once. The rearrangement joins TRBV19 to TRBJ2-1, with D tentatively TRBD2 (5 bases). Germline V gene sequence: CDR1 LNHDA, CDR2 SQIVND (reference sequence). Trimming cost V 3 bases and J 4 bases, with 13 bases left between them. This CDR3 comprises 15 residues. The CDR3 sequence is CASSMTNGIYNEQFF. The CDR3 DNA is TGTGCCAGTAGTATGACTAACGGTATTTACAATGAGCAGTTCTTC.

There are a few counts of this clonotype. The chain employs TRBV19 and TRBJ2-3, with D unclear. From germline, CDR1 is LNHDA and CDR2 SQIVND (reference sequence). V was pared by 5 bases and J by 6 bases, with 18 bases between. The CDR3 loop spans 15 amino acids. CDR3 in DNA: TGTGCCAGTAGTGTGATTGGATCCGCCCCCGATACGCAGTATTTT. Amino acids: CASSVIGSAPDTQYF.

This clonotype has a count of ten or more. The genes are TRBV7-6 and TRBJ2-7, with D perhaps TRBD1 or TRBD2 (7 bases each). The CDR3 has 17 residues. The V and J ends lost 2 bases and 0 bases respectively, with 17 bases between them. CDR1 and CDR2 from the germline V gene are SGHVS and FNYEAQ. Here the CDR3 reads CASSLWVRGGGSYEQYF. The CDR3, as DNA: TGTGCCAGCAGCTTATGGGTCAGGGGGGGCGGCTCCTACGAGCAGTACTTC. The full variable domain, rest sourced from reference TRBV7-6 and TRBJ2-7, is GAGVSQSPRYKVTKRGQDVALRCDPISGHVSLYWYRQALGQGPEFLTYFNYEAQQDKSGLPNDRFSAERPEGSISTLTIQRTEQRDSAMYRCASSLWVRGGGSYEQYFGPGTRLTVT.

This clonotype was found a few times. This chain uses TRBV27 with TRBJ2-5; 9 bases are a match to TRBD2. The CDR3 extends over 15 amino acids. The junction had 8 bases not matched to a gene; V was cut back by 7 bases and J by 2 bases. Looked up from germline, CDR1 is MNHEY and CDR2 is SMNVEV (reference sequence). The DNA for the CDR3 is TGTGCCAGCATAATTAGCGGGAGTCAGCAAGAGACCCAGTACTTC. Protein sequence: CASIISGSQQETQYF.

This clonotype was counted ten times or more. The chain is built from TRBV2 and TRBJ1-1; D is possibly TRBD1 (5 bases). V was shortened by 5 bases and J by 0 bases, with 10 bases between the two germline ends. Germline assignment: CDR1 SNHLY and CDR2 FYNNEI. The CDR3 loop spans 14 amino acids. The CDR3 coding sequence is TGTGCCAGCAGTACCGGGGCGATGAACACTGAAGCTTTCTTT. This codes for CASSTGAMNTEAFF.

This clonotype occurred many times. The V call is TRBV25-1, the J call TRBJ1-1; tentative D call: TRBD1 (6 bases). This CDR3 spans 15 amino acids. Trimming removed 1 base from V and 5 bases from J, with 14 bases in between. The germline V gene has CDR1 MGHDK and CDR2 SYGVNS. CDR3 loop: CASSESGQRRTEAFF. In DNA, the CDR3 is TGTGCCAGCAGTGAATCAGGACAGAGAAGGACTGAAGCTTTCTTT.

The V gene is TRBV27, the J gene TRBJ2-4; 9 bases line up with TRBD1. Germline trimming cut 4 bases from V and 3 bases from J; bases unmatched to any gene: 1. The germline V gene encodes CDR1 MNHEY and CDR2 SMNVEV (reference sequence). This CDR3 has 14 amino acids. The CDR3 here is CASSSTGGKNIQYF. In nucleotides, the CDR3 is TGTGCCAGCAGTTCGACAGGGGGCAAAAACATTCAGTACTTC.

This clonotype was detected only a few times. CDR3 nucleotides: TGTGCCAGCAGAAGAGACAGGGGGCAGGATAATGAAAAACTGTTTTTT. The encoded protein is CASRRDRGQDNEKLFF. This chain uses TRBV12-3 or TRBV12-4 with TRBJ1-4, with 10 positions matching TRBD1. This CDR3 contains 16 residues. The V gene end was trimmed by 6 bases and the J gene end by 4 bases; junction bases not matched to a gene: 8.

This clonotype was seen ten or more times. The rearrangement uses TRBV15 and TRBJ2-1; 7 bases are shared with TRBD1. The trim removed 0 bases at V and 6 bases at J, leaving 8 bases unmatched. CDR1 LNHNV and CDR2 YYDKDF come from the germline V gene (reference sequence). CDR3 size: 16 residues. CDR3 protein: CATSRDSPQGFNEQFF. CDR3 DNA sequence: TGTGCCACCAGCAGAGATTCCCCACAGGGGTTCAATGAGCAGTTCTTC.

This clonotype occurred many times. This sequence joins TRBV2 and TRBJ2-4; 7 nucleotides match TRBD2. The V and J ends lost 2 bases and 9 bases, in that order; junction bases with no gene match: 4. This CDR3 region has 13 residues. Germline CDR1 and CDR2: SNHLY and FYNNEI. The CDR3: CASSERPGGIQYF. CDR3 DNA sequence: TGTGCCAGCAGTGAAAGACCGGGGGGCATTCAGTACTTC.

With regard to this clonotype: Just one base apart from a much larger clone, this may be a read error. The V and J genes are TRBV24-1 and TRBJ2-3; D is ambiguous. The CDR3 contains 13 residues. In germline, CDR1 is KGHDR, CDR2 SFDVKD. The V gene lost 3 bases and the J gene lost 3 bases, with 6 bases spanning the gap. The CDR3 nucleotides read TGTGCCACCAGTGATCCGACGACAGATACGCAGTATTTT. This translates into CATSDPTTDTQYF.

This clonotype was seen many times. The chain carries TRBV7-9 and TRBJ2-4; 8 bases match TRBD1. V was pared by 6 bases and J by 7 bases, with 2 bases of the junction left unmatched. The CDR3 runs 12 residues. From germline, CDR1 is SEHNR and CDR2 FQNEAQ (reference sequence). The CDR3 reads CASSWTGNIQYF. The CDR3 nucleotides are TGTGCCAGCAGTTGGACAGGGAACATTCAGTACTTC.

CDR3 protein: CASSTGLGYNEQFF. The DNA of the CDR3 is TGTGCCAGCAGCACGGGACTAGGTTACAATGAGCAGTTCTTC. This chain connects TRBV7-2 to TRBJ2-1, with TRBD2 identical over 8 bases. V lost 5 bases, J lost 4 bases, and 4 bases stayed unmatched. Germline V gives CDR1 SGHTA, CDR2 FQGNSA. This CDR3 is 14 amino acids long. Looking up the rest from reference TRBV7-2 and TRBJ2-1 gives the full variable domain: GAGVSQSPSNKVTEKGKDVELRCDPISGHTALYWYRQSLGQGLEFLIYFQGNSAPDKSGLPSDRFSAERTGGSVSTLTIQRTQQEDSAVYLCASSTGLGYNEQFFGPGTRLTVL.

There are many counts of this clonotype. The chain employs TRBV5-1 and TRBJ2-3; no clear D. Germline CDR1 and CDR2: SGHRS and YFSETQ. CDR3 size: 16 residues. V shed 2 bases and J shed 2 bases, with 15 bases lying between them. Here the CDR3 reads CASSFRYRTITDTQYF. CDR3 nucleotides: TGCGCCAGCAGCTTTCGGTACCGGACGATCACAGATACGCAGTATTTT.

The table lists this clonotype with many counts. CDR3 in DNA: TGTGCCAGCAGTTTATACGCCCCGGACAGGTTATTTAATGGCTACACCTTC. This codes for CASSLYAPDRLFNGYTF. The chain links TRBV27 to TRBJ1-2; TRBD1 aligns across 7 bases. The CDR3 is made up of 17 amino acids. Germline loops: CDR1 MNHEY, CDR2 SMNVEV (reference sequence). Trimming removed 1 base from V and 6 bases from J; junction bases left unmatched: 14.

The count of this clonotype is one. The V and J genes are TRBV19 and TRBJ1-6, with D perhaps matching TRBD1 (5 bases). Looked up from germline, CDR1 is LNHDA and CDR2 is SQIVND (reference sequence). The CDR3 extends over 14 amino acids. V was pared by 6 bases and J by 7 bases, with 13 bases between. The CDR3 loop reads CASRLPRDNSPLHF. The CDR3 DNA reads TGTGCCAGTAGGTTACCCCGGGACAATTCACCCCTCCACTTT.

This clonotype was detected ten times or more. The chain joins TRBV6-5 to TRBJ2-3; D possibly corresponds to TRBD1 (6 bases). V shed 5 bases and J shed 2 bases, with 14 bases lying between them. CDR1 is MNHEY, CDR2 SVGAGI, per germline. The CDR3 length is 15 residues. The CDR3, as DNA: TGTGCCAGCAGTCCCCAGGGGTTGTTCACAGATACGCAGTATTTT. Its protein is CASSPQGLFTDTQYF.

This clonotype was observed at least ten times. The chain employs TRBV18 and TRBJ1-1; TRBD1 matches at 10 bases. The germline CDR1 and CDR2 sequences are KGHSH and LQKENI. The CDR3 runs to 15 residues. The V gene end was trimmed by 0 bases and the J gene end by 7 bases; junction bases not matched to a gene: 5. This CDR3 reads CASSPPPGQGIEAFF. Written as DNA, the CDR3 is TGTGCCAGCTCACCACCTCCGGGACAGGGGATTGAAGCTTTCTTT.

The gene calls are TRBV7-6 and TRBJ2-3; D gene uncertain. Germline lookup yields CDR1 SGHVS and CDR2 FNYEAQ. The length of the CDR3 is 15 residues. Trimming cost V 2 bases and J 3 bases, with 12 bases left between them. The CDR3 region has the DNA TGTGCCAGCAGCTTAATGCCCGCGCTTACAGATACGCAGTATTTT. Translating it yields CASSLMPALTDTQYF.